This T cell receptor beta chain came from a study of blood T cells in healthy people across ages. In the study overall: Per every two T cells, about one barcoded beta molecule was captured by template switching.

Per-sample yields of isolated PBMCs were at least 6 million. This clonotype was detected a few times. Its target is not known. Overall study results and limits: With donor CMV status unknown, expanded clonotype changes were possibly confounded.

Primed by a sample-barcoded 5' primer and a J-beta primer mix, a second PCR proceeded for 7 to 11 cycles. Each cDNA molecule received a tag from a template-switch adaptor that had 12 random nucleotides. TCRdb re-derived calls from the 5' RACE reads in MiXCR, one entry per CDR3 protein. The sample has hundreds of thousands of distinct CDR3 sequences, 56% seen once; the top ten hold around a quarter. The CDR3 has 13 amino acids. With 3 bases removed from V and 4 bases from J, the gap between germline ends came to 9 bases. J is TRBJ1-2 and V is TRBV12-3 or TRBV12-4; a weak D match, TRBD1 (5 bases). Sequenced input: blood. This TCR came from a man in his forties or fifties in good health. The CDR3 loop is CASSLGVLYGYTF. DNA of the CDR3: TGTGCCAGCAGTTTGGGGGTACTCTATGGCTACACCTTC.